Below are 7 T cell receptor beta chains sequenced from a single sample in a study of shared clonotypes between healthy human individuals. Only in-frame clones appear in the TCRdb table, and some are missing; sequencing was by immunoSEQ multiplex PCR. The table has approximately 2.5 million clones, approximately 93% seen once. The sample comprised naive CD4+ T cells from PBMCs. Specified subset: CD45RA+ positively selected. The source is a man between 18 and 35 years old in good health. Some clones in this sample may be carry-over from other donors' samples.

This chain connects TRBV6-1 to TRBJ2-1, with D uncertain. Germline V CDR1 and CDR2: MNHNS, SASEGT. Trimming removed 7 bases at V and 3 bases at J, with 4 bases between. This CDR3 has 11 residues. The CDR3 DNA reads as TGTGCCAGCACCGTCTACAATGAGCAGTTCTTC. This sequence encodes CASTVYNEQFF.

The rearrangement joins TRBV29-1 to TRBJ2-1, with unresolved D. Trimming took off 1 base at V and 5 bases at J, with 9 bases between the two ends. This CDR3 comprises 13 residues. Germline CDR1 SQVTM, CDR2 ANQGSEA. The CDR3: CSVEGQTNNEQFF. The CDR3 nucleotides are TGCAGCGTTGAAGGTCAGACGAACAATGAGCAGTTCTTC.

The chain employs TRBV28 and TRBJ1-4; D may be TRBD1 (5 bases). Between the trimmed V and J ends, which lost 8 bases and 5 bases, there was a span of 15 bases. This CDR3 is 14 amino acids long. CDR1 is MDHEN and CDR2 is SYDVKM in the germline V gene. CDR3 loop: CASRGARRNEKLFF. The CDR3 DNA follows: TGTGCCAGCCGAGGGGCCAGGAGGAATGAAAAACTGTTTTTT.

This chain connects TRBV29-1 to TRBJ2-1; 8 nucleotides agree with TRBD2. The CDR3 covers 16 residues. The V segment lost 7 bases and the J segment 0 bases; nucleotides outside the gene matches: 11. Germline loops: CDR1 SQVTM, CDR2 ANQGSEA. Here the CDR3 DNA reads TGCAGCGGCAAAACGACTAGCGAAAGCTCCTACAATGAGCAGTTCTTC. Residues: CSGKTTSESSYNEQFF.

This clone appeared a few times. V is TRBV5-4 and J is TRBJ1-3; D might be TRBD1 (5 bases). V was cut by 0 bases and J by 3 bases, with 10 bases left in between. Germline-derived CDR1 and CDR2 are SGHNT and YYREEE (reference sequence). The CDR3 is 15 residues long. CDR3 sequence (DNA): TGTGCCAGCAGCTTGGGCAGGGAAAATGGAAACACCATATATTTT. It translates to CASSLGRENGNTIYF.

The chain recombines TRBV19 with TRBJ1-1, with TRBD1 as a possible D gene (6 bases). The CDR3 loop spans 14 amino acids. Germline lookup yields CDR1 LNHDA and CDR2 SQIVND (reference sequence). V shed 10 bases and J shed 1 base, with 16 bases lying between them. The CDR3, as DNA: TGTGCCACTTCGCAGGGGATTGGGAACACTGAAGCTTTCTTT. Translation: CATSQGIGNTEAFF.

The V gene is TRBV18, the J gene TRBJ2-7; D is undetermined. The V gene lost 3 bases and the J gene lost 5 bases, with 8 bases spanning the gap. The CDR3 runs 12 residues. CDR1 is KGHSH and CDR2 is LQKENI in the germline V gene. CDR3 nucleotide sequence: TGTGCCAGCTCACCGGCCCAGGACGAGCAGTACTTC. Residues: CASSPAQDEQYF. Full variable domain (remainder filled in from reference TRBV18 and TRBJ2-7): NAGVMQNPRHLVRRRGQEARLRCSPMKGHSHVYWYRQLPEEGLKFMVYLQKENIIDESGMPKERFSAEFPKEGPSILRIQQVVRGDSAAYFCASSPAQDEQYFGPGTRLTVT.